The entry below gives a single T cell receptor (beta chain) sequence along with its context. Read data end 3 residues before the CDR3 end; the end is taken from the germline J gene. Other DNA sequences from this sample encode an identical CDR3 as well. V lost 0 bases, J lost 0 bases, and 7 bases lay in between. Germline CDR1 is SGHDT and CDR2 is YYEEEE. The CDR3 contains 15 residues. The data belong to a study of T cells in women clearing cervical HPV infection. This table comes from immunoSEQ multiplex PCR, and its TCRdb copy is limited to in-frame clones, with some not included. This listing includes about 20,000 clones.

The chain links TRBV5-6 to TRBJ1-3, with D possibly matching TRBD1 (5 bases). The sample was blood buffy coat. This sequence was found in a woman aged 18 to 75 with a cervical HPV16 infection that either progressed to CIN3+ or cleared (not recorded which). The CDR3 sequence is CASSLGQSSGNTIYF. CDR3 DNA, as far as it was read: TGTGCCAGCAGCTTGGGACAGAGCTCTGGAAACACC.